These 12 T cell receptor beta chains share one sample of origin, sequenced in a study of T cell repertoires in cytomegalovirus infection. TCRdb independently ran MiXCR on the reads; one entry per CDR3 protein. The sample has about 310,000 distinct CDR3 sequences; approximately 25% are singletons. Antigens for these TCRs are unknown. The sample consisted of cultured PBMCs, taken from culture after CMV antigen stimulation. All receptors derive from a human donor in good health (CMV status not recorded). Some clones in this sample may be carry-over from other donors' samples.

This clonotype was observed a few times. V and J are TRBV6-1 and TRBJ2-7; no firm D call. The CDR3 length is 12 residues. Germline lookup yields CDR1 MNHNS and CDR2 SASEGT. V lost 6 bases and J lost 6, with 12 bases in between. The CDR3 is CASSPLSPEQYF. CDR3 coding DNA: TGTGCCAGCAGCCCGCTTTCGCCCGAGCAGTACTTC.

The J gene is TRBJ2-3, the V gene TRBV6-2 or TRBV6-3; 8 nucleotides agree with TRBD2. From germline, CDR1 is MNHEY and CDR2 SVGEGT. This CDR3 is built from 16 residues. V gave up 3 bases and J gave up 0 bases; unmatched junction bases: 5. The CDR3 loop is CASSYGIAGSTDTQYF. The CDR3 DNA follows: TGTGCCAGCAGTTATGGAATAGCGGGGAGCACAGATACGCAGTATTTT.

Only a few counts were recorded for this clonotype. The CDR3 region is CASSRQQGGTGNSETQYF. CDR3 nucleotides: TGCGCCAGCAGCCGGCAACAGGGGGGGACAGGGAATTCCGAGACCCAGTACTTC. The genes are TRBV4-3 and TRBJ2-5; TRBD1 agrees at 9 bases. The CDR3 is made up of 18 amino acids. The V segment lost 4 bases and the J segment 5 bases; nucleotides outside the gene matches: 17. Germline assignment: CDR1 LGHNA and CDR2 YSLEER.

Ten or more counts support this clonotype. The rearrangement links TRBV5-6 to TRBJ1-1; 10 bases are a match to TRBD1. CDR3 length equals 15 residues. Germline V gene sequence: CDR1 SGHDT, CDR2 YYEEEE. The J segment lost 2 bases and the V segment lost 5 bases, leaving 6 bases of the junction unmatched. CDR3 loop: CASRGQGSPNTEAFF. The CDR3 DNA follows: TGTGCCAGCAGGGGACAGGGGTCCCCAAACACTGAAGCTTTCTTT. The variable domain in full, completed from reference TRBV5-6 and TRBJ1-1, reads DAGVTQSPTHLIKTRGQQVTLRCSPKSGHDTVSWYQQALGQGPQFIFQYYEEEERQRGNFPDRFSGHQFPNYSSELNVNALLLGDSALYLCASRGQGSPNTEAFFGQGTRLTVV.

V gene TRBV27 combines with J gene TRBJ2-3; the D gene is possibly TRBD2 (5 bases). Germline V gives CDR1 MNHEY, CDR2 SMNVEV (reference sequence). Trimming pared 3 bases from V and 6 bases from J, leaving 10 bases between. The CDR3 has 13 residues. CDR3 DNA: TGTGCCAGCAGTTTCCATGTAGCGGATACGCAGTATTTT. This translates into CASSFHVADTQYF.

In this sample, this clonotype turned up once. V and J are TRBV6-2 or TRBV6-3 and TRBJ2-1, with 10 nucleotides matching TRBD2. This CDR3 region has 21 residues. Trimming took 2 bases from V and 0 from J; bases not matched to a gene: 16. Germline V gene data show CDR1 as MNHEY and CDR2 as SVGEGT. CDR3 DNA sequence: TGTGCCAGCAGTTACCAGGTTGGACAGCGGGAGGGCCCTGTCTCCTACAATGAGCAGTTCTTC. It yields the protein CASSYQVGQREGPVSYNEQFF.

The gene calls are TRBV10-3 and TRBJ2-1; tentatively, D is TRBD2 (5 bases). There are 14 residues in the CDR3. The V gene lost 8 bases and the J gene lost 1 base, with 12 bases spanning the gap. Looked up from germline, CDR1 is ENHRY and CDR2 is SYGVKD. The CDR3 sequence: CAIRGSNSYNEQFF. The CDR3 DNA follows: TGTGCCATCCGAGGGTCTAATTCCTACAATGAGCAGTTCTTC.

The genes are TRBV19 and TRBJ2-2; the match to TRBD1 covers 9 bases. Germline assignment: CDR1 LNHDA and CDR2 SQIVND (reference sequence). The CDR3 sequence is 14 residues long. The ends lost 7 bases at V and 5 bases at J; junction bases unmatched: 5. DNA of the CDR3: TGTGCCAGTATGGGGACAGGGAGAACCGGGGAGCTGTTTTTT. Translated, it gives CASMGTGRTGELFF.

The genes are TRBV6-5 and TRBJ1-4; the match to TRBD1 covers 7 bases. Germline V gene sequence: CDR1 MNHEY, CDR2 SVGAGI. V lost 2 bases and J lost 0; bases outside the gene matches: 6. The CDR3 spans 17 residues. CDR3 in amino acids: CASSYQGRGSTNEKLFF. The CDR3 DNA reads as TGTGCCAGCAGTTACCAAGGCAGGGGGTCAACTAATGAAAAACTGTTTTTT.

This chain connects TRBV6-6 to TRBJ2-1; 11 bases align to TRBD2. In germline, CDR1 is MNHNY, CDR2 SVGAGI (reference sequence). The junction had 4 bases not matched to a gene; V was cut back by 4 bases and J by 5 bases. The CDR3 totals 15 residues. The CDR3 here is CASSSGLAVNNEQFF. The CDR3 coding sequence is TGTGCCAGCAGTTCGGGACTAGCGGTAAACAATGAGCAGTTCTTC.

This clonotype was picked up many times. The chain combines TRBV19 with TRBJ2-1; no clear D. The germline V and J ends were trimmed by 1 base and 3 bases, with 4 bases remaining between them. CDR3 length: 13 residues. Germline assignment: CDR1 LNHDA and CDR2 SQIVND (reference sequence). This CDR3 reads CASSIVGYNEQFF. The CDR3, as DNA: TGTGCCAGTAGTATAGTAGGCTACAATGAGCAGTTCTTC.

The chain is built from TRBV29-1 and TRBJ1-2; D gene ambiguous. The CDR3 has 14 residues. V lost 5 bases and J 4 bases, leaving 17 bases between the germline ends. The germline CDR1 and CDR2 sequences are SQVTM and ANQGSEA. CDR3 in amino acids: CSVLEPAFPYGYTF. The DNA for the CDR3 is TGCAGCGTTTTGGAGCCTGCCTTCCCCTATGGCTACACCTTC.